Listed here are 13 T cell receptor beta chains from one sample, sequenced in a study of human T cells and chemical hapten exposure (TCRdb year 2021). Library creation used RACE. The reads were generated on a NextSeq 500. In TCRdb, the public reads were trimmed at Q25 with fastp and aligned with MiXCR, with productive beta chains retained. Rows with one shared CDR3 protein collapse into an entry with the most common genes and DNA. This sample comprises over 65,000 distinct CDR3 sequences, approximately 10% of them detected only once. 1.4% of the sample rests with the top ten. The time point label on this specimen signifies: patch test 3, about 24 weeks after DPC sensitization. The treatment or condition label, as the study defines it: therapeutic diphenylcyclopropenone sensitization with weekly scalp DPC. The specimen comprised whole blood, sampled in connection with sensitization to the hapten diphenylcyclopropenone (DPC). The source is a woman in her 50s with alopecia areata. Some clones in this sample may be carry-over from other donors' samples.

The sample holds many counts of this clonotype. The chain has TRBV28 and TRBJ2-1, with D uncertain. Germline V CDR1 and CDR2: MDHEN, SYDVKM. Between the trimmed V and J ends, which lost 4 bases and 3 bases, there was a span of 16 bases. This CDR3 region has 16 residues. This CDR3 is CASSSRNYGIYNEQFF. The CDR3 DNA sequence: TGTGCCAGCAGTTCAAGAAACTATGGAATCTACAATGAGCAGTTCTTC.

This clonotype has only a few counts. This sequence joins TRBV3-1 and TRBJ1-3; D unresolved. V lost 4 bases to trimming and J lost 9 bases, with 13 bases between them. The CDR3 sequence is 13 residues long. The germline V gene has CDR1 LGHDT and CDR2 YNNKEL (reference sequence). The CDR3 loop reads CASSLDGGVTIYF. The DNA for the CDR3 is TGTGCCAGCAGCCTGGACGGAGGAGTCACCATATATTTT.

The sample holds one count of this clonotype. This could be a read error, since a much larger clone is one nucleotide away. The chain is built from TRBV7-2 and TRBJ2-7; D not certain. Trimming took off 1 base at V and 1 base at J, with 8 bases between the two ends. The CDR3 is made up of 14 amino acids. Germline V CDR1 and CDR2: SGHTA, FQGNSA. CDR3 bases: TGTGCCAGCAGCTTAGGTCTGGGTTCCTACGAGCAGTACTTC. As protein: CASSLGLGSYEQYF.

This clonotype was picked up many times. The chain couples TRBV11-2 to TRBJ2-7; 7 bases map to TRBD1. V dropped 4 bases and J dropped 5; count of bases not matched to a gene: 8. Per germline, CDR1 SGHAT and CDR2 FQNNGV. The CDR3 length is 14 residues. The CDR3 nucleotides are TGTGCCAGCAGCTCGCGGCTAGGGACAGACGAGCAGTACTTC. It encodes CASSSRLGTDEQYF.

This clonotype appeared many times. V is TRBV29-1 and J is TRBJ1-3, with D unclear. The CDR3 covers 16 residues. CDR1 SQVTM and CDR2 ANQGSEA come from the germline V gene. V lost 7 bases, J lost 2 bases, and 21 bases lay in between. CDR3 amino acids: CSATREAGFTGNTIYF. CDR3 DNA sequence: TGCAGCGCAACGAGAGAGGCGGGTTTTACTGGAAACACCATATATTTT.

This clonotype was counted at least ten times. The V gene is TRBV12-3 or TRBV12-4, the J gene TRBJ2-6; no reliable D call. Trimming removed 2 bases from V and 4 bases from J, with 6 bases in between. The CDR3 is made up of 14 amino acids. In DNA form, the CDR3 reads TGTGCCAGCAGTTTAATGGACGGGGCCAACGTCCTGACTTTC. It translates to CASSLMDGANVLTF.

This sequence joins TRBV19 and TRBJ1-2; 10 nucleotides line up with TRBD1. The CDR3 is 17 residues long. With 5 bases clipped from V and 5 bases from J, the junction kept 14 bases outside the gene matches. Per the germline V gene, CDR1 is LNHDA and CDR2 is SQIVND (reference sequence). The CDR3 nucleotides are TGTGCCAGTAGTGCCTCCGGGACAGGGGCGATGGGGTATGGCTACACCTTC. Translated: CASSASGTGAMGYGYTF.

The V and J genes are TRBV12-3 or TRBV12-4 and TRBJ2-7, with D uncertain. The CDR3 sequence is 12 residues long. Trimming stripped 4 bases from V and 10 bases from J, with 14 bases between. The CDR3 DNA sequence: TGTGCCAGCAGTTCCCAAGTGGCCTCTCAGTACTTC. As protein: CASSSQVASQYF.

V is TRBV24-1 and J is TRBJ2-1; TRBD1 is a possible D gene (5 bases). Trimming removed 1 base at V and 9 bases at J, with 6 bases between. The CDR3 covers 12 residues. Germline V gene sequence: CDR1 KGHDR, CDR2 SFDVKD. CDR3 DNA sequence: TGTGCCACCAGTGATTTTGACAGTGAGCAGTTCTTC. This encodes CATSDFDSEQFF.

This chain links TRBV7-9 with TRBJ1-6; a possible D gene is TRBD1 (5 bases). Germline CDR1 and CDR2: SEHNR and FQNEAQ (reference sequence). This CDR3 contains 13 residues. The germline V and J ends were trimmed by 7 bases and 8 bases, with 12 bases remaining between them. The CDR3 sequence: CASTDLGDSPLHF. DNA for the CDR3: TGTGCCAGCACGGACCTGGGGGATTCACCCCTCCACTTT.

CDR3: CASSFQAAPQLETQYF. The CDR3 DNA reads as TGTGCCAGCAGTTTCCAGGCGGCGCCACAGTTAGAGACCCAGTACTTC. This rearrangement joins TRBV12-3 or TRBV12-4 to TRBJ2-5, with D uncertain. Trimming cost V 3 bases and J 4 bases, with 18 bases left between them. The CDR3 has 16 amino acids.

The sample holds a few counts of this clonotype. V and J are TRBV20-1 and TRBJ2-2; 7 bases map to TRBD1. The V gene end was trimmed by 4 bases and the J gene end by 1 base; junction bases not matched to a gene: 3. Germline CDR1 is DFQATT and CDR2 is SNEGSKA (reference sequence). The CDR3 is 14 amino acids. In nucleotides, the CDR3 is TGCAGTGCTACGGACAGGCTGAACACCGGGGAGCTGTTTTTT. It specifies CSATDRLNTGELFF.

This clonotype has only a few counts. The rearrangement links TRBV5-5 to TRBJ2-3; the D gene is possibly TRBD1 (5 bases). The V end lost 0 bases, the J end lost 0 bases, and 11 bases lay between the germline ends. In germline, CDR1 is SGHKS, CDR2 YYEKEE (reference sequence). The CDR3 spans 16 residues. This CDR3 is CASSLGMGQSTDTQYF. The CDR3 DNA reads TGTGCCAGCAGCTTGGGAATGGGGCAGAGCACAGATACGCAGTATTTT.